One sample yielded the 14 T cell receptor beta chains listed below, sequenced in a study of vaccination effects on CD4 cells after COVID-19 (dated by TCRdb to between 2022 and 2023). The library was made by the immunoSEQ multiplex PCR assay. TCRdb provides this immuneACCESS table in a form limited to in-frame rearrangements. Some clones are lacking; in checked studies, under half of them reflect an unresolved V gene, and why the rest are absent is not known. For this sample there are roughly 52,000 clones; roughly 70% appear just once. The ten largest clones represent approximately 16% of the sample. Their antigens remain unidentified. In the ViraFEST assay, PBMC were stimulated with viral peptide pools, and antigen-specific CD4+ T cell clonotypes were then identified by expansion using TCR sequencing. After around ten days of culture, CD4+ T cells were isolated with the EasySep CD4+ T cell isolation kit. None of the healthy vaccine recipients had a prior SARS-CoV-2 infection, which was confirmed by nucleocapsid antibody tests that came back negative both before and after vaccination.

The starting material was CD4+ T cells from PBMCs cultured with SARS-CoV-2 spike peptides, obtained before COVID-19 vaccination. Reading the label with the study, this specimen's cell subset or site is: SARS-CoV-2 spike overlapping peptide pool stimulation. All receptors come from a human donor who received a COVID-19 vaccine.

This clone was recorded a few times. This chain links TRBV20-1 with TRBJ1-5; 8 bases align to TRBD1. Germline assignment: CDR1 DFQATT and CDR2 SNEGSKA (reference sequence). V lost 3 bases and J lost 7; bases outside the gene matches: 8. This CDR3 contains 14 residues. CDR3 amino acids: CSASSGQVSQPQHF. CDR3 nucleotide sequence: TGCAGTGCTAGTTCGGGACAGGTATCACAGCCCCAGCATTTT.

This chain uses TRBV9 with TRBJ1-1, with a possible D match to TRBD1 (6 bases). V was trimmed by 0 bases and J by 4 bases, leaving 10 bases between them. Germline V gene lookup returns CDR1 SGDLS and CDR2 YYNGEE. The CDR3 length is 14 residues. CDR3 sequence (DNA): TGTGCCAGCAGCGTAGGAGGGGGGAGCACTGAAGCTTTCTTT. It yields the protein CASSVGGGSTEAFF.

V and J are TRBV19 and TRBJ2-5; 8 nucleotides match TRBD2. CDR3 length equals 14 residues. After removal of 6 bases from V and 4 bases from J, the junction contained 7 bases not matched to a gene. CDR1 and CDR2 from the germline V gene are LNHDA and SQIVND (reference sequence). The CDR3 here is CASRAGGLRETQYF. The CDR3 nucleotides are TGTGCCAGTAGGGCGGGGGGCCTCCGAGAGACCCAGTACTTC.

This clone occurred a few times. This rearrangement joins TRBV15 to TRBJ1-1; tentatively, D is TRBD1 (5 bases). Germline CDR1 LNHNV, CDR2 YYDKDF (reference sequence). The CDR3 contains 14 residues. V was clipped by 7 bases and J by 7 bases, with 19 bases between them. CDR3 nucleotides: TGTGCCACCACGAGGGACCCTGATTCGAGTGAAGCTTTCTTT. Its protein product is CATTRDPDSSEAFF. The full variable domain, in which reference TRBV15 and TRBJ1-1 provide the parts outside the CDR3, is DAMVIQNPRYQVTQFGKPVTLSCSQTLNHNVMYWYQQKSSQAPKLLFHYYDKDFNNEADTPDNFQSRRPNTSFCFLDIRSPGLGDTAMYLCATTRDPDSSEAFFGQGTRLTVV.

The chain couples TRBV29-1 to TRBJ1-1; TRBD1 is a possible D gene (5 bases). Germline V lookup: CDR1 SQVTM, CDR2 ANQGSEA. CDR3 length equals 12 residues. The V gene lost 7 bases and the J gene lost 1 base, with 10 bases spanning the gap. CDR3 residues: CSGGEGNTEAFF. The CDR3 DNA follows: TGCAGCGGGGGGGAGGGGAACACTGAAGCTTTCTTT. The complete variable domain, with remaining parts taken from reference TRBV29-1 and TRBJ1-1, reads SAVISQKPSRDICQRGTSLTIQCQVDSQVTMMFWYRQQPGQSLTLIATANQGSEATYESGFVIDKFPISRPNLTFSTLTVSNMSPEDSSIYLCSGGEGNTEAFFGQGTRLTVV.

This chain links TRBV19 with TRBJ2-3, with TRBD2 matching 11 bases. Germline V CDR1 and CDR2: LNHDA, SQIVND (reference sequence). V lost 8 bases and J lost 2; bases outside the gene matches: 9. The CDR3 extends over 16 amino acids. CDR3 sequence reads: CASSHPGLADTDTQYF. The CDR3 region has the DNA TGTGCCAGTTCACATCCGGGACTAGCGGACACAGATACGCAGTATTTT.

The V and J genes are TRBV5-1 and TRBJ2-1; TRBD1 agrees at 11 bases. Trimming at V came to 6 bases and at J to 10 bases, leaving 9 bases not matched to a gene. CDR1 and CDR2 (germline): SGHRS, YFSETQ. This CDR3 contains 14 residues. The CDR3 DNA sequence: TGCGCCAGCATCAGGGGACAGGGGGACCTCGAGCAGTTCTTC. Amino acid sequence: CASIRGQGDLEQFF.

The CDR3 region is CAWSVPPGNTEAFF. The CDR3 DNA sequence: TGTGCCTGGAGTGTACCTCCGGGGAACACTGAAGCTTTCTTT. The rearrangement uses TRBV30 and TRBJ1-1, with D uncertain. V gave up 0 bases and J gave up 1 base, with 9 bases separating them. The CDR3 loop spans 14 amino acids. The germline gives CDR1 GTSNPN, CDR2 SVGIG (reference sequence). Full variable domain (outside the CDR3, taken from reference TRBV30 and TRBJ1-1): SQTIHQWPATLVQPVGSPLSLECTVEGTSNPNLYWYRQAAGRGLQLLFYSVGIGQISSEVPQNLSASRPQDRQFILSSKKLLLSDSGFYLCAWSVPPGNTEAFFGQGTRLTVV.

The J gene is TRBJ1-1, the V gene TRBV6-2 or TRBV6-3; TRBD1 might be the D (5 bases). The CDR3 runs to 13 residues. Per the germline V gene, CDR1 is MNHEY and CDR2 is SVGEGT. The V and J ends lost 2 bases and 1 base respectively, with 5 bases between them. CDR3 in DNA: TGTGCCAGCAGTTACGGGGGGAACACTGAAGCTTTCTTT. Translation: CASSYGGNTEAFF.

CDR3 sequence (DNA): TGTGCCAGCAAAAAGGGTACGGACACCGGGGAGCTGTTTTTT. Its translation is CASKKGTDTGELFF. The V gene is TRBV2, the J gene TRBJ2-2; no definite D call. The CDR3 length is 14 residues. Between the trimmed V and J ends, which lost 7 bases and 3 bases, there was a span of 12 bases. Germline values: CDR1 SNHLY, CDR2 FYNNEI.

The J gene is TRBJ2-3, the V gene TRBV25-1, with 9 bases aligning to TRBD2. V was clipped by 6 bases and J by 3 bases; unmatched bases: 10. CDR1 is MGHDK, CDR2 SYGVNS, per germline. The CDR3 loop spans 16 amino acids. This chain's CDR3 is CASRAIAGVGTDTQYF. The CDR3 nucleotides read TGTGCCAGCAGGGCAATAGCGGGAGTAGGGACAGATACGCAGTATTTT.

This rearrangement joins TRBV5-8 to TRBJ1-6; D possibly corresponds to TRBD1 (6 bases). V was shortened by 0 bases and J by 4 bases, with 8 bases between the two germline ends. The CDR3 consists of 15 residues. Germline CDR1 is SGHTS and CDR2 is YDEGEE. The CDR3 bases are TGTGCCAGCAGCTTGGGGGGGCTGTATAATTCACCCCTCCACTTT. It yields the protein CASSLGGLYNSPLHF.

This clone came up many times. The chain joins TRBV15 to TRBJ2-7; 7 nucleotides line up with TRBD2. Germline loops: CDR1 LNHNV, CDR2 YYDKDF (reference sequence). This CDR3 has 16 residues. V gave up 3 bases and J gave up 2 bases; unmatched junction bases: 10. CDR3 amino acids: CATSRVILSGAYEQYF. The CDR3 coding sequence is TGTGCCACCAGCAGGGTTATTCTGAGCGGGGCCTACGAGCAGTACTTC.

The chain has TRBV24-1 and TRBJ1-5; the D is unclear. Germline CDR1 reads KGHDR; CDR2 reads SFDVKD. V lost 4 bases to trimming and J lost 3 bases, with 12 bases between them. CDR3 length: 15 amino acids. The CDR3, as DNA: TGTGCCACCAGTGACAGCCGTAAAACCAATCAGCCCCAGCATTTT. This encodes CATSDSRKTNQPQHF.